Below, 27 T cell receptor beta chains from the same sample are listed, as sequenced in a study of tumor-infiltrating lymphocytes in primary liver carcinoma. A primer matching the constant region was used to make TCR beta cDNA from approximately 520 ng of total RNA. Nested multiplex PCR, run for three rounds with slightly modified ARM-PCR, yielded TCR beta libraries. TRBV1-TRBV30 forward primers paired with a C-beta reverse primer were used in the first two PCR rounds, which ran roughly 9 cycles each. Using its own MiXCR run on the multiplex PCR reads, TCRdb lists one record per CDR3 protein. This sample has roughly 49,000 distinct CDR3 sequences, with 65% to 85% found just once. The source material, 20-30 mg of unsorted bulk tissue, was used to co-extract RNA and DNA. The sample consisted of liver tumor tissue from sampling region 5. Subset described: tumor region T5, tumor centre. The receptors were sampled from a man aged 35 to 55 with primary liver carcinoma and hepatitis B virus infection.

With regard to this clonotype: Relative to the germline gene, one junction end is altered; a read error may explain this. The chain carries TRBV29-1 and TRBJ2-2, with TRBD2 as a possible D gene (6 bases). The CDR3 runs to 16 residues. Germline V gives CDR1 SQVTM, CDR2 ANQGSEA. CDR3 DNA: TGCAGCGTTGAAAACCCCCTGGGGACCAACGCCGGGGGGCTGTTTTTT. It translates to CSVENPLGTNAGGLFF.

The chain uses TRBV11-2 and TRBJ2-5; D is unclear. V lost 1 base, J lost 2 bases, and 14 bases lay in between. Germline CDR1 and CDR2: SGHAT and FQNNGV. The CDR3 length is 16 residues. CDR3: CASSLGALEGQETQYF. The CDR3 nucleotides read TGTGCCAGCAGCTTAGGGGCTTTGGAAGGACAAGAGACCCAGTACTTC.

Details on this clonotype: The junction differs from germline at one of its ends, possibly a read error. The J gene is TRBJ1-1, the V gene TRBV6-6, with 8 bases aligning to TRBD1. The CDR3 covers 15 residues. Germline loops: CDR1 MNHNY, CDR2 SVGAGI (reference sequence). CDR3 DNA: TGTGCCAGCAGTTATCTAACAGGGGGTATGGGTGAAGCCTTCTTT. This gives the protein CASSYLTGGMGEAFF.

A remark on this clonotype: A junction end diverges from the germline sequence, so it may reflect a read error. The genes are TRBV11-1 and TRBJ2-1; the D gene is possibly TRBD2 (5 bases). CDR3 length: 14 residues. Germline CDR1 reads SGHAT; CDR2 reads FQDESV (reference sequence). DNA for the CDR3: TGTGCTGGCAGCTTAGAGGACTCCTACAACGAGCAGTTCTTC. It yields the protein CAGSLEDSYNEQFF.

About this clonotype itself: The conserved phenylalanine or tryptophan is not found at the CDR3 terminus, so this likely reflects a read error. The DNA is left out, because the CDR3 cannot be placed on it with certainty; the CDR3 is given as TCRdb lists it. The CDR3 sequence: CSVEADRGRVETQYL. J is TRBJ2-5 and V is TRBV29-1; the table's D call, TRBD1, has no DNA check behind it. Both ends counted, the CDR3 spans 15 residues. Looked up from germline, CDR1 is SQVTM and CDR2 is ANQGSEA.

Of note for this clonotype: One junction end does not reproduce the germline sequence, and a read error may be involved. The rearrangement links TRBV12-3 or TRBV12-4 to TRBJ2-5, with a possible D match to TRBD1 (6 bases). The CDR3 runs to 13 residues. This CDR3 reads CVSSRSRTETQYF. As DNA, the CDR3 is TGTGTCAGCAGCCGAAGCAGGACAGAAACCCAGTACTTC.

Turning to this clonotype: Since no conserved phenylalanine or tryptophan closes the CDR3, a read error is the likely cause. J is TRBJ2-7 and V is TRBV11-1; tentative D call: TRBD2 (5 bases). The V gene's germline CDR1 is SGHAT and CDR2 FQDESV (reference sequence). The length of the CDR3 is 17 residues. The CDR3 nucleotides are TGCGCTAGCAGCTTAGGGCCGGCGGGTGAAAGCTCCTACGAGCAGTACCTC. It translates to CASSLGPAGESSYEQYL.

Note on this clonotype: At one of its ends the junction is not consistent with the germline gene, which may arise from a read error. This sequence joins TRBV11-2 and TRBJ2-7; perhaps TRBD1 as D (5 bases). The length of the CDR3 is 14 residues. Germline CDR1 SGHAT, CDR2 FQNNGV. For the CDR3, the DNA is TGTACCAGCAGCTTAGATGCTAGGGGCAACGAGCAATACTTC. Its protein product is CTSSLDARGNEQYF.

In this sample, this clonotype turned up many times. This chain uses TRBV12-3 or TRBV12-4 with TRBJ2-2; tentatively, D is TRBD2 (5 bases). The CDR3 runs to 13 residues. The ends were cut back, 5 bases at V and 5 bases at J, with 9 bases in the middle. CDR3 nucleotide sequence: TGTGCCAGCAGTGGTGGAGGAACCGGGGAGCTGTTTTTT. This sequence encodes CASSGGGTGELFF.

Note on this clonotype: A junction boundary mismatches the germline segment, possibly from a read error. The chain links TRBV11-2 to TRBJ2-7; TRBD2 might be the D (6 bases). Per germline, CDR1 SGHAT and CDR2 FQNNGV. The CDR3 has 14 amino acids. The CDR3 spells CAISLLVGGYEQYF. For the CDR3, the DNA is TGTGCCATCAGCTTACTAGTGGGAGGTTACGAGCAGTACTTC.

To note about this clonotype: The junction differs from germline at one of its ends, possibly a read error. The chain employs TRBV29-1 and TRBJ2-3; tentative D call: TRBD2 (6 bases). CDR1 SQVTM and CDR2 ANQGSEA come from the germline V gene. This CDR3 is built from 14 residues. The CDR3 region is CSPSGAGAADTQYF. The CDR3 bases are TGCAGCCCATCGGGAGCTGGGGCAGCAGATACTCAGTATTTT.

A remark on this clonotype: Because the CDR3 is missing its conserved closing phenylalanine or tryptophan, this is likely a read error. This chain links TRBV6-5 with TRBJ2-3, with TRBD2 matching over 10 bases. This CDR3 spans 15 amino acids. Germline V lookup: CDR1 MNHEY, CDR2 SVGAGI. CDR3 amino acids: CASNPELAGIDTQYS. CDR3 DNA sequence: TGTGCTAGCAACCCAGAACTAGCGGGAATAGATACGCAGTATTCT.

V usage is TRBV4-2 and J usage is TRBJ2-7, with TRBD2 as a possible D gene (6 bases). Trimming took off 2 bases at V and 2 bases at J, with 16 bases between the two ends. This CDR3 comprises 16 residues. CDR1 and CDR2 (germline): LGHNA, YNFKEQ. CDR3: CASSQPSSDGPYEQYF. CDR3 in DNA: TGTGCCAGCAGCCAACCATCTAGCGACGGTCCCTACGAGCAGTACTTC.

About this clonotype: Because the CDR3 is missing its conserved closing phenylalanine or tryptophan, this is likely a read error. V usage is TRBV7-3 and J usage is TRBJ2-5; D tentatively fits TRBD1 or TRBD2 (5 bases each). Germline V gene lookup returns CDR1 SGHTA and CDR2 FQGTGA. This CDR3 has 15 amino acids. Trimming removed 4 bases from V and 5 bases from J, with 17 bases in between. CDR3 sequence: CASSSGPGLGETQYL. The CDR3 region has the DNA TGTGCCAGCAGCTCGGGACCAGGATTAGGTGAGACCCAGTACTTA.

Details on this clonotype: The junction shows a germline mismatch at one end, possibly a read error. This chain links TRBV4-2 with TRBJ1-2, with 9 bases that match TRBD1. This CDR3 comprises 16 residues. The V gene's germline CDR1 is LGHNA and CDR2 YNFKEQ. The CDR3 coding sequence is TGTACCAGCAGCCAACCCGGACAGGGGTTTTCGGGTGGCTACACCTTC. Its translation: CTSSQPGQGFSGGYTF.

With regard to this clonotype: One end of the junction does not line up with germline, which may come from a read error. The CDR3 sequence is CASSGLGESSYNEQFF. DNA for the CDR3: TGTGCCAGCAGCGGCCTTGGGGAGAGCTCCTACAATGAACAGTTCTTC. The chain couples TRBV13 to TRBJ2-1, with D perhaps TRBD2 (5 bases). CDR1 PRHDT and CDR2 FYEKMQ come from the germline V gene (reference sequence). The CDR3 is 16 amino acids.

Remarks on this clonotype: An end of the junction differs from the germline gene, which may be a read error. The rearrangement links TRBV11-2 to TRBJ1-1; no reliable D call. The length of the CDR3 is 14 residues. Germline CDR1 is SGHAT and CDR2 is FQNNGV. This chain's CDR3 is CASSPLWPNSETFF. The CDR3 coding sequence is TGTGCCAGCAGCCCCCTCTGGCCGAACAGTGAAACTTTCTTT.

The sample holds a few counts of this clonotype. CDR3 residues: CSALLGPGGGGTQYF. The CDR3 nucleotides read TGCAGTGCCCTCCTGGGGCCAGGGGGCGGCGGTACGCAGTATTTT. The chain is built from TRBV20-1 and TRBJ2-3, with 8 bases that match TRBD1. Per the germline V gene, CDR1 is DFQATT and CDR2 is SNEGSKA (reference sequence). The length of the CDR3 is 15 residues. The ends lost 6 bases at V and 8 bases at J; junction bases unmatched: 16.

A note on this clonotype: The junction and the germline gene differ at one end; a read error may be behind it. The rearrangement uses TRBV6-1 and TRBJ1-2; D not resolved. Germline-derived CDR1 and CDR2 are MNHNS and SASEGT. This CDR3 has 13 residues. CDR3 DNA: TGTGCCAGCGATGAAGTTCCAAACTATGACTACACCTTC. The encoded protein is CASDEVPNYDYTF.

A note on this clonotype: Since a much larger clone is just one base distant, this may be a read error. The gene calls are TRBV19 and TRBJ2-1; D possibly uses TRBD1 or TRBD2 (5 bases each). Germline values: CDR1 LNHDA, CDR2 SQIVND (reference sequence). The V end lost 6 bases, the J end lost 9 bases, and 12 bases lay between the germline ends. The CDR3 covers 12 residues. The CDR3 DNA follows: TGTGCCAGTAGCAGGGTCCGGGGTGAGCAGTTCTTC. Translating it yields CASSRVRGEQFF.

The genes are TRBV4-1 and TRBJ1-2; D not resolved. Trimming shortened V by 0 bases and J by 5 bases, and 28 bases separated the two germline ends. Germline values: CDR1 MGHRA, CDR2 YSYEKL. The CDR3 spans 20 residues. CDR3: CASSQEGYLLAAQPTYGYTF. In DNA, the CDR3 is TGCGCCAGCAGCCAAGAGGGGTACCTCCTCGCTGCCCAACCTACATATGGCTACACCTTC.

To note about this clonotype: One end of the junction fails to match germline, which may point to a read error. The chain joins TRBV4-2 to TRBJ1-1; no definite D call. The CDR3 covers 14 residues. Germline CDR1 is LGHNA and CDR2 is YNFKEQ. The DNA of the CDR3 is TGTACCAGCTGCCAAGGTGGGTTGAACACTGAAGGTTTCTTT. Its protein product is CTSCQGGLNTEGFF.

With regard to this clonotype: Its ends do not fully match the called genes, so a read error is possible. The CDR3 reads CASRLTSGGSTDTKYF. CDR3 nucleotide sequence: TGTGCCAGCAGACTGACTAGCGGGGGGTCCACAGATACGAAGTATTTT. The chain recombines TRBV7-9 with TRBJ2-3; TRBD2 matches at 13 bases. The CDR3 runs 16 residues. From germline, CDR1 is SEHNR and CDR2 FQNEAQ (reference sequence).

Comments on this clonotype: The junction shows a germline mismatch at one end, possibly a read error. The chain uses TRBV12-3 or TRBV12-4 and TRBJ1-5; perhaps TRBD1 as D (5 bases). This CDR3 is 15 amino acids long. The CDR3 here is CASARGTAINQPQHF. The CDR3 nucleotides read TGTGCCAGCGCGCGGGGCACCGCAATCAATCAACCCCAGCATTTT.

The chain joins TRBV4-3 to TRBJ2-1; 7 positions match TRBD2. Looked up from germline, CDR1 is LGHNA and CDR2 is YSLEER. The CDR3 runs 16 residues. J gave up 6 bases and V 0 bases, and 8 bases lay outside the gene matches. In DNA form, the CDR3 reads TGCGCCAGCAGCCAAGATCGGAGCGGGATCCGCAATGAGCAGTTCTTC. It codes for CASSQDRSGIRNEQFF.

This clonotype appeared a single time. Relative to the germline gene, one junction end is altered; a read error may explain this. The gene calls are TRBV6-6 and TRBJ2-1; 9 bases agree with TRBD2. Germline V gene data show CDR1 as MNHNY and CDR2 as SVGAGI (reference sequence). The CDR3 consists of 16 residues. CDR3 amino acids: CASSPTTAGGGNEQLF. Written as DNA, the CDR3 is TGCGCCAGCAGTCCGACCACAGCGGGAGGCGGCAATGAGCAGTTATTC.

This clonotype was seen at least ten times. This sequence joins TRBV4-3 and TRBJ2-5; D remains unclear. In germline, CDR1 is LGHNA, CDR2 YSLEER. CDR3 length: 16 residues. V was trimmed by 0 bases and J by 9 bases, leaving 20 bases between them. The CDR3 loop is CASSQEGNLPGTAQYF. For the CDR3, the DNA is TGCGCCAGCAGCCAAGAGGGGAACCTCCCCGGTACGGCCCAGTACTTC.